The rows below give T cell receptor beta chains drawn from one sample of a study of T cell changes during pregnancy in multiple sclerosis. This table comes from immunoSEQ multiplex PCR, and its TCRdb copy is limited to in-frame clones, with some not included. Of about 110,000 clones in the sample, approximately 90% were seen once. Source: peripheral blood, taken in the third trimester of pregnancy. These receptors were taken from a female donor with multiple sclerosis, enrolled in a pregnancy study. Each CDR3 is given with its conserved first and last residue. A D gene is named only where the DNA matches it firmly. Clone size appears in some rows only: once, few, many, or a class for an expanded clone.

cdr3_aa,cdr3_nt,d_call,j_call,v_call,clone_size
CASSPQGLPEAFF,TGCGCCAGCAGCCCGCAGGGGCTACCTGAAGCTTTCTTT,NA,TRBJ1-1,TRBV5-1,NA
CASSVDRGLLPLLFF,TGTGCCAGCAGCGTAGACAGGGGCCTCCTCCCGCTGTTGTTCTTC,TRBD1,TRBJ2-1,TRBV9,once
CASNSEGQGAYEQYF,TGTGCCAGTAACTCAGAGGGACAGGGGGCCTACGAGCAGTACTTC,TRBD1,TRBJ2-7,TRBV19,NA
CASSQNDRGNYGYTF,TGCGCCAGCAGCCAGAACGACAGGGGTAACTATGGCTACACCTTC,TRBD1,TRBJ1-2,TRBV4-1,NA
CASSLGTLYNEQFF,TGTGCCAGCAGCTTAGGGACACTCTACAATGAGCAGTTCTTC,NA,TRBJ2-1,TRBV11-3,NA
CASTPSGIRSYEQYF,TGTGCCAGTACCCCTAGCGGGATCCGCTCCTACGAGCAGTACTTC,TRBD2,TRBJ2-7,TRBV19,NA
CASRSRGGEPQHF,TGTGCCAGCAGAAGCAGAGGGGGGGAGCCCCAGCATTTT,NA,TRBJ1-5,TRBV28,NA
CASSFDRSVGELFF,TGTGCCAGCAGTTTCGACAGGTCGGTCGGGGAGCTGTTTTTT,NA,TRBJ2-2,TRBV2,NA
CASLPDSPYEQYF,TGTGCCAGCCTGCCAGACAGCCCCTACGAGCAGTACTTC,NA,TRBJ2-7,TRBV2,NA
CASSEYIGGVNTEAFF,TGTGCCAGCAGTGAATATATTGGGGGGGTGAACACTGAAGCTTTCTTT,NA,TRBJ1-1,TRBV6-1,few
CASSTPAGGSGSTQYF,TGTGCCAGTAGTACCCCTGCAGGGGGATCTGGAAGTACGCAGTATTTT,TRBD1,TRBJ2-3,TRBV19,NA
CASSPTSGRPYEQYF,TGTGCCAGCAGTCCCACTAGCGGGAGGCCGTACGAGCAGTACTTC,TRBD2,TRBJ2-7,TRBV28,NA
CASSFLSGGADTGELFF,TGCGCCAGCAGCTTCCTTAGCGGGGGTGCTGACACCGGGGAGCTGTTTTTT,TRBD2,TRBJ2-2,TRBV5-1,NA
CASSVGTGSGRETQYF,TGTGCCAGCAGCGTGGGGACGGGTAGCGGGAGGGAGACCCAGTACTTC,TRBD2,TRBJ2-5,TRBV9,NA
CASSERAGVSTDTQYF,TGTGCCAGCAGTGAAAGGGCGGGAGTTAGCACAGATACGCAGTATTTT,TRBD2,TRBJ2-3,TRBV2,NA
CASSRGQGPQFF,TGTGCCAGCAGCAGGGGACAGGGGCCGCAGTTCTTC,TRBD1,TRBJ2-1,TRBV5-8,NA
CASSPPLANKINQPQHF,TGTGCCAGCAGTCCCCCTTTGGCCAACAAAATCAATCAGCCCCAGCATTTT,NA,TRBJ1-5,TRBV28,NA
CASSRAGGYNEQFF,TGTGCCAGCAGCAGGGCGGGGGGTTACAATGAGCAGTTCTTC,TRBD2,TRBJ2-1,TRBV9,NA
CASSQQLAIPYEQYF,TGTGCCAGCAGCCAGCAACTAGCTATCCCCTACGAGCAGTACTTC,NA,TRBJ2-7,TRBV11-2,NA
CASSLRGQSSYEQYF,TGTGCCAGCAGCTTGAGGGGGCAAAGCTCCTACGAGCAGTACTTC,TRBD1,TRBJ2-7,TRBV5-4,NA
CASSSTRYGGEQFF,TGTGCCAGTAGTTCTACTAGGTACGGGGGTGAGCAGTTCTTC,NA,TRBJ2-1,TRBV19,NA
CASSFSPSGANVLTF,TGTGCCAGCAGCTTCTCCCCCTCTGGGGCCAACGTCCTGACTTTC,NA,TRBJ2-6,TRBV7-3,NA
CASSIDSGSSYNEQFF,TGTGCCAGTAGTATAGATAGCGGGAGCTCCTACAATGAGCAGTTCTTC,TRBD2,TRBJ2-1,TRBV19,NA
CASSPTDSSYEQYF,TGTGCCAGCTCACCAACTGATTCCTCCTACGAGCAGTACTTC,NA,TRBJ2-7,TRBV18,NA
CASRQSGGNSPLHF,TGTGCCAGCAGACAATCAGGGGGCAATTCACCCCTCCACTTT,TRBD1,TRBJ1-6,TRBV4-2,NA
CASSIGGTGSYNEQFF,TGTGCCAGTAGTATAGGCGGGACAGGTTCCTACAATGAGCAGTTCTTC,TRBD1,TRBJ2-1,TRBV19,NA
CASSETGVQTGELFF,TGTGCCAGCAGTGAAACAGGAGTTCAGACCGGGGAGCTGTTTTTT,NA,TRBJ2-2,TRBV2,NA
CASSQESSGVLNEQFF,TGTGCCAGCAGCCAAGAGAGTAGCGGGGTGCTGAATGAGCAGTTCTTC,TRBD2,TRBJ2-1,TRBV4-2,NA
CASSYKRYSNQPQHF,TGTGCCAGCAGTTACAAGCGTTATAGCAATCAGCCCCAGCATTTT,NA,TRBJ1-5,TRBV6-5,NA
CSAGRRFEAFF,TGCAGTGCAGGGAGGCGATTTGAAGCTTTCTTT,NA,TRBJ1-1,TRBV20-1,few
CASSLGGTGGPQYF,TGTGCCAGCAGCTTAGGCGGCACAGGGGGACCCCAGTACTTC,TRBD1,TRBJ2-5,TRBV7-9,NA
CASSVGSTSQETQYF,TGTGCCAGCAGCGTAGGATCTACCTCCCAAGAGACCCAGTACTTC,NA,TRBJ2-5,TRBV9,NA
CASSSPSGPSSYEQYF,TGTGCCAGCAGTTCACCTAGCGGGCCGAGCTCCTACGAGCAGTACTTC,TRBD2,TRBJ2-7,TRBV28,NA
CASRPGQGHGYTF,TGTGCCAGTAGACCGGGACAGGGCCATGGCTACACCTTC,TRBD1,TRBJ1-2,TRBV19,NA